This T cell receptor (beta chain) comes out of a study of T cell repertoires in cytomegalovirus infection. Study information: The public TCR beta signatures pointed to both CMV infection and matching HLA type.

Broader study findings: HLA-C-restricted CMV-specific TCR beta clonotypes were dominant in the ex vivo response. Carriage of CMV together with the relevant HLA was identifiable through cumulative public TCR beta family frequency.

This clonotype showed up just a few times. Its target is not known. TCRdb reanalysed the reads using MiXCR and keeps one entry per CDR3 protein. The sample shows about 310,000 distinct CDR3 sequences, 20% to 30% of them seen only once. This sequence originates from a human donor in good health (CMV status not recorded). Some clones in this sample may be carry-over from other donors' samples. The starting material was cultured PBMCs, obtained from culture after CMV antigen stimulation.

CDR3 bases: TGTGCCAGCAGCTCTCCGGGACAGGTCCGTAATGAGCAGTTCTTC. Amino acids: CASSSPGQVRNEQFF. V gene TRBV7-2 combines with J gene TRBJ2-1, with TRBD1 matching 8 bases. This CDR3 has 15 residues. Germline-derived CDR1 and CDR2 are SGHTA and FQGNSA. The ends lost 4 bases at V and 7 bases at J; junction bases unmatched: 9.